This entry lists 21 T cell receptor beta chains sequenced from one sample in a study of shared clonotypes between healthy human individuals. Sequencing used immunoSEQ multiplex PCR; TCRdb keeps in-frame clones, though not all of them. This table holds about 1 million clones, around four fifths found once. Material: memory CD4+ T cells sorted from blood. Subset of the sample: CD45RA-negative fraction. The receptors stem from a man between 18 and 29 years old in good health.

On this clone itself: This CDR3 is also generated by other DNA sequences in the sample. The chain couples TRBV9 to TRBJ1-5, with 7 bases fitting TRBD1. Germline V CDR1 and CDR2: SGDLS, YYNGEE. The trim removed 4 bases at V and 6 bases at J, leaving 7 bases unmatched. The CDR3 covers 14 residues. CDR3 residues: CASSPRQGSQPQHF. CDR3 in DNA: TGTGCCAGCAGCCCCCGACAGGGTAGTCAGCCCCAGCATTTT.

This clone was seen only a few times. The CDR3 region is CASSLNSNQPQHF. CDR3 coding DNA: TGTGCCAGCAGCCTTAATAGCAATCAGCCCCAGCATTTT. This chain connects TRBV28 to TRBJ1-5; no firm D call. This CDR3 spans 13 amino acids. V lost 6 bases and J lost 0, with 6 bases in between. Per germline, CDR1 MDHEN and CDR2 SYDVKM.

This clone was observed a few times. The rearrangement joins TRBV11-2 to TRBJ1-6, with 7 bases lining up with TRBD1. This CDR3 region has 16 residues. Germline values: CDR1 SGHAT, CDR2 FQNNGV. V lost 1 base, J lost 3 bases, and 3 bases stayed unmatched. CDR3 sequence (DNA): TGTGCCAGCAGCTTAGCGGGACAGATCTATAATTCACCCCTCCACTTT. It specifies CASSLAGQIYNSPLHF.

V is TRBV6-1 and J is TRBJ2-3; 9 positions agree with TRBD1. The germline V gene encodes CDR1 MNHNS and CDR2 SASEGT. The CDR3 sequence is 15 residues long. J lost 3 bases, V lost 6 bases, and 7 bases had no gene match. The CDR3 reads CASRDPGTGTDTQYF. The DNA for the CDR3 is TGTGCCAGCAGGGACCCCGGGACAGGGACAGATACGCAGTATTTT.

This sequence joins TRBV6-1 and TRBJ2-1; TRBD2 matches 14 bases. V shed 4 bases, J shed 9 bases, and the junction held 5 bases outside the gene matches. Looked up from germline, CDR1 is MNHNS and CDR2 is SASEGT. This CDR3 contains 15 residues. The CDR3 DNA reads TGTGCCAGCAGTGGACTAGCGGGAGGGCCGGGTGAGCAGTTCTTC. It encodes CASSGLAGGPGEQFF.

This clone occurred once. The chain uses TRBV10-3 and TRBJ1-2, with TRBD1 matching over 7 bases. Germline loops: CDR1 ENHRY, CDR2 SYGVKD. After removal of 5 bases from V and 2 bases from J, the junction contained 14 bases not matched to a gene. This CDR3 region has 17 residues. This CDR3 reads CAISPTGAAIGNYGYTF. The CDR3 region has the DNA TGTGCCATCAGTCCCACAGGGGCCGCTATCGGGAACTATGGCTACACCTTC.

This chain uses TRBV11-3 with TRBJ2-5; 7 bases match TRBD2. Per germline, CDR1 SGHNT and CDR2 YENEEA. The CDR3 sequence is 14 residues long. The V gene end was trimmed by 5 bases and the J gene end by 0 bases; junction bases not matched to a gene: 3. CDR3: CASSEGGYQETQYF. The DNA for the CDR3 is TGTGCCAGCAGCGAGGGAGGGTACCAAGAGACCCAGTACTTC.

The rearrangement links TRBV30 to TRBJ2-7; 10 bases fit TRBD2. The CDR3 sequence is 15 residues long. V shed 0 bases, J shed 6 bases, and the junction held 8 bases outside the gene matches. Germline-derived CDR1 and CDR2 are GTSNPN and SVGIG (reference sequence). CDR3 protein: CAWSVRASGSTEQYF. CDR3 sequence (DNA): TGTGCCTGGAGTGTACGGGCTAGCGGGAGTACCGAGCAGTACTTC.

V usage is TRBV4-1 and J usage is TRBJ2-3; TRBD2 aligns across 9 bases. The CDR3 consists of 18 residues. Trimming removed 0 bases from V and 6 bases from J; junction bases left unmatched: 13. Per the germline V gene, CDR1 is MGHRA and CDR2 is YSYEKL. The CDR3 reads CASSQDRGSGGLLDTQYF. CDR3 in DNA: TGCGCCAGCAGCCAAGATCGGGGTAGCGGGGGCCTTCTTGATACGCAGTATTTT.

The rearrangement uses TRBV4-1 and TRBJ2-3; D tentatively fits TRBD1 or TRBD2 (6 bases each). V was cut by 2 bases and J by 4 bases, with 16 bases left in between. The germline V gene has CDR1 MGHRA and CDR2 YSYEKL. The CDR3 covers 16 residues. Written as DNA, the CDR3 is TGCGCCAGCAGCCAATTAGGGGGGCAGGGGTCAGATACGCAGTATTTT. This encodes CASSQLGGQGSDTQYF.

This clone came up once. The chain is built from TRBV5-3 and TRBJ1-2; no firm D call. TRBV5-3 belongs to the ORF category, with a function that is uncertain. The CDR3 runs to 13 residues. The germline V and J ends were trimmed by 5 bases and 4 bases, with 12 bases remaining between them. The CDR3 DNA reads TGTGCCAGAAGTAGAGGGATTGTCTATGGCTACACCTTC. Residues: CARSRGIVYGYTF.

This clone appeared a few times. The chain carries TRBV6-1 and TRBJ1-6; D uncertain. V was clipped by 5 bases and J by 11 bases, with 7 bases between them. The CDR3 length is 11 residues. The germline V gene encodes CDR1 MNHNS and CDR2 SASEGT. Here the CDR3 DNA reads TGTGCCAGCAGTACCTTGCCACCCCTCCACTTT. It encodes CASSTLPPLHF.

CDR3 loop: CAWRGGEGRLSSYNEQFF. DNA for the CDR3: TGTGCCTGGCGCGGGGGGGAGGGGAGATTAAGCTCCTACAATGAGCAGTTCTTC. This rearrangement joins TRBV30 to TRBJ2-1, with TRBD2 matching over 9 bases. V was clipped by 5 bases and J by 0 bases; unmatched bases: 14. Germline V gene sequence: CDR1 GTSNPN, CDR2 SVGIG (reference sequence). There are 18 residues in the CDR3.

V and J are TRBV6-6 and TRBJ1-5, with D possibly being TRBD1 (6 bases). CDR1 is MNHNY, CDR2 SVGAGI, per germline (reference sequence). V lost 0 bases to trimming and J lost 2 bases, with 11 bases between them. This CDR3 has 16 residues. The CDR3 DNA follows: TGTGCCAGCAGTTACTCGGCAGGGGCGGGCAATCAGCCCCAGCATTTT. Its protein is CASSYSAGAGNQPQHF.

This chain joins TRBV18 and TRBJ2-7; D unresolved. Germline V gives CDR1 KGHSH, CDR2 LQKENI. This CDR3 comprises 13 residues. V shed 10 bases and J shed 3 bases, with 16 bases lying between them. CDR3 protein: CATAPDMDYEQYF. CDR3 nucleotide sequence: TGTGCCACCGCACCCGATATGGACTACGAGCAGTACTTC.

This clone was counted only a few times. The gene calls are TRBV10-3 and TRBJ2-1; TRBD1 might be the D (6 bases). Trimming shortened V by 10 bases and J by 13 bases, and 17 bases separated the two germline ends. Germline V CDR1 and CDR2: ENHRY, SYGVKD. The CDR3 loop spans 11 amino acids. The CDR3 DNA sequence: TGTGCCACCCGGTCGCTGGGACATCAGTTCTTC. Its protein is CATRSLGHQFF.

This clone was found many times. The chain has TRBV25-1 and TRBJ2-2; D is unclear. CDR3 length equals 16 residues. The germline V gene has CDR1 MGHDK and CDR2 SYGVNS. V lost 2 bases to trimming and J lost 2 bases, with 12 bases between them. The CDR3 DNA reads TGTGCCAGCAGTGAAAGAGAGCTAATCAACACCGGGGAGCTGTTTTTT. Protein product: CASSERELINTGELFF.

For this clone: The same CDR3 also results from other DNA sequences found in this sample. J is TRBJ1-1 and V is TRBV30; D is ambiguous. CDR3 length equals 12 residues. CDR1 is GTSNPN, CDR2 SVGIG, per germline (reference sequence). Trimming removed 1 base from V and 3 bases from J, with 6 bases in between. CDR3 DNA sequence: TGTGCCTGGAGTGACCGGGACACTGAAGCTTTCTTT. Amino acid sequence: CAWSDRDTEAFF. The whole variable domain, filled in from reference TRBV30 and TRBJ1-1, reads SQTIHQWPATLVQPVGSPLSLECTVEGTSNPNLYWYRQAAGRGLQLLFYSVGIGQISSEVPQNLSASRPQDRQFILSSKKLLLSDSGFYLCAWSDRDTEAFFGQGTRLTVV.

The chain joins TRBV5-1 to TRBJ2-7; D call uncertain. From germline, CDR1 is SGHRS and CDR2 YFSETQ. This CDR3 has 13 amino acids. Deletions cut 4 bases from V and 2 bases from J, with 10 bases between. The DNA of the CDR3 is TGCGCCAGCAGCCCGACCACAGCCTACGAGCAGTACTTC. Amino acids: CASSPTTAYEQYF.

The chain couples TRBV5-5 to TRBJ1-5, with TRBD1 as a possible D gene (5 bases). Trimming stripped 3 bases from V and 6 bases from J, with 16 bases between. The germline V gene encodes CDR1 SGHKS and CDR2 YYEKEE (reference sequence). CDR3 length equals 15 residues. CDR3 in DNA: TGTGCCAGCAGCTATAGGGGAGGGGTAGGTCAGCCCCAGCATTTT. The encoded protein is CASSYRGGVGQPQHF.

This chain uses TRBV4-3 with TRBJ1-4; tentative D call: TRBD1 (6 bases). V was clipped by 4 bases and J by 5 bases, with 14 bases between them. Germline assignment: CDR1 LGHNA and CDR2 YSLEER. There are 15 residues in the CDR3. The CDR3: CASSRLQGTNEKLFF. The CDR3 DNA reads as TGCGCCAGCAGCCGTTTGCAGGGGACCAATGAAAAACTGTTTTTT.